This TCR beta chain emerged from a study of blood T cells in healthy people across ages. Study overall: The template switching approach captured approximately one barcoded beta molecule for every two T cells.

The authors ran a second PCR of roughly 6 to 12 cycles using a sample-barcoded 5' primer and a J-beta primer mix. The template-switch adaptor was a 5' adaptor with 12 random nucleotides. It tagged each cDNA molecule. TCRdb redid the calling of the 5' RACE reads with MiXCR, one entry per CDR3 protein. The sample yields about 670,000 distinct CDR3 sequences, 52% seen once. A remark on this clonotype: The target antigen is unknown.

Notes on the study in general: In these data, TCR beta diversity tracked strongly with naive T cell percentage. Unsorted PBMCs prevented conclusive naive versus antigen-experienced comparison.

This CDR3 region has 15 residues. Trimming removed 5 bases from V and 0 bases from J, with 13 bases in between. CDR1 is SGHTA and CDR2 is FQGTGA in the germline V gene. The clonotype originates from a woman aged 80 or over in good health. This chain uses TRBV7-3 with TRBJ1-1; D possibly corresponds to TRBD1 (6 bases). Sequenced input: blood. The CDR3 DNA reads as TGTGCCAGCAGCGAACAAGGGGGGGTGAACACTGAAGCTTTCTTT. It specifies CASSEQGGVNTEAFF.